The table lists the clone carrying this T cell receptor (beta chain) with a count of one. The source of the sample is a study of blood T cell repertoires in COVID-19. About the study: The United States, Italy and Spain were the sources of the acute and convalescent COVID-19 samples.

This CDR3 has 15 residues. Germline V gene sequence: CDR1 SGHTA, CDR2 FQGNSA. V dropped 5 bases and J dropped 4; count of bases not matched to a gene: 5. TCRdb's table, derived via immunoSEQ multiplex PCR, lists solely in-frame clones and lacks some. The top ten hold almost 10% of the sample, which has 160,000 or so clones, 80% to 90% seen once. Sequencing used peripheral blood. The V gene is TRBV7-2, the J gene TRBJ2-1, with TRBD2 matching 10 bases. The TCR was taken from a woman in her fifties or sixties with acute or convalescent COVID-19. DNA of the CDR3: TGTGCCAGCAGCCCCAGCGGGGGGGGTTACAATGAGCAGTTCTTC. It specifies CASSPSGGGYNEQFF.